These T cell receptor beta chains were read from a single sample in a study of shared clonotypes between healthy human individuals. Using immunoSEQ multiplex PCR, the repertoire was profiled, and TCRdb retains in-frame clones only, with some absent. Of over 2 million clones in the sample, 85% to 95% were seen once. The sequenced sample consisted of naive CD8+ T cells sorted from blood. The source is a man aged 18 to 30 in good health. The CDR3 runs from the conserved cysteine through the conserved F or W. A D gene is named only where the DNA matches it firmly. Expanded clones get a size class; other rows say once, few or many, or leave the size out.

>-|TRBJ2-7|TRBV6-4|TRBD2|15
TGTGCCAGCAGTGACTCGAACCTAGCGGTCTACGAGCAGTACTTC
CASSDSNLAVYEQYF
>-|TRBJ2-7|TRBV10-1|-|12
TGCGCCAGCCGCGAGTGGGCCTACGAGCAGTACTTC
CASREWAYEQYF
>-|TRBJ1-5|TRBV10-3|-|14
TGTGCCATCAGTGACGACAAAAGCAATCAGCCCCAGCATTTT
CAISDDKSNQPQHF
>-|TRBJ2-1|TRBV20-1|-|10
TGCAGTGCGGACTACAATGAGCAGTTCTTC
CSADYNEQFF
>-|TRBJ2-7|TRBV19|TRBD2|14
TGTGCCAGTAGTCCAGGGACTAGCGGGTACGAGCAGTACTTC
CASSPGTSGYEQYF
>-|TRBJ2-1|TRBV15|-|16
TGTGCCACCAGCAGAGATCTTTCGACAGTCTACAATGAGCAGTTCTTC
CATSRDLSTVYNEQFF
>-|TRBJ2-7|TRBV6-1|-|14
TGTGCCAGCAGTGAGGTGGCCAGTAACTACGAGCAGTACTTC
CASSEVASNYEQYF
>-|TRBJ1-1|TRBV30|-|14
TGTGCCTGGAGTGTGATTGGGGGGAACACTGAAGCTTTCTTT
CAWSVIGGNTEAFF
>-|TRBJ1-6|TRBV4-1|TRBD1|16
TGCGCCAGCAGACAAACAGGGGAGTCCTATAATTCACCCCTCCACTTT
CASRQTGESYNSPLHF
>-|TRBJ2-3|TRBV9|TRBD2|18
TGTGCCAGCAGCGTAGAAGATGTAGCGGGAGGTACCACAGATACGCAGTATTTT
CASSVEDVAGGTTDTQYF
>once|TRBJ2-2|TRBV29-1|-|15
TGCAGCGTCCCCGATCCCAGGGCGGCCGGCGGGGAGCTGTTTTTT
CSVPDPRAAGGELFF
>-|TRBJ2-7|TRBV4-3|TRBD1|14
TGCGCCAGCAGCCAAGGCAGGGGGACCTACGAGCAGTACTTC
CASSQGRGTYEQYF
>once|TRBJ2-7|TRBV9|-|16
TGTGCCAGCAGCGTAGGGTTACAGGGAGACGGGTACGAGCAGTACTTC
CASSVGLQGDGYEQYF
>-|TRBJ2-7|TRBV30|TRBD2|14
TGTGCCTGGAGTATCGTCGGGGGGGCCTACGAGCAGTACTTC
CAWSIVGGAYEQYF
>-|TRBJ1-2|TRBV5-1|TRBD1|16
TGCGCCAGCAGACCCGCAACAGGGGAGGGTAACTATGGCTACACCTTC
CASRPATGEGNYGYTF
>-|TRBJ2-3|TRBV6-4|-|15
TGTGCCAGCAGTTTGACTGTGTTTAGCACAGATACGCAGTATTTT
CASSLTVFSTDTQYF
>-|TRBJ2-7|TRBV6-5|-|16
TGTGCCAGCAGTTACTCTGGCGGGGAAAAGCCCTACGAGCAGTACTTC
CASSYSGGEKPYEQYF
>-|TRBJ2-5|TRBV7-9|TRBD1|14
TGTGCCAGCAGCCCGGACAGGGGAAAAGAGACCCAGTACTTC
CASSPDRGKETQYF
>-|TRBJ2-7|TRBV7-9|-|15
TGTGCCAGCAGCTTAGACCCTAACAGTGACTACGAGCAGTACTTC
CASSLDPNSDYEQYF
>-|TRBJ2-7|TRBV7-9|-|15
TGTGCCAGCAGCTCCCCGGACGGATTATCCTACGAGCAGTACTTC
CASSSPDGLSYEQYF
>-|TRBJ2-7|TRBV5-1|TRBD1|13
TGCGCCAGCAGCTTCGGGACAGCCTACGAGCAGTACTTC
CASSFGTAYEQYF
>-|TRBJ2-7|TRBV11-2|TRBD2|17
TGTGCCAGCAGCGAAAGGGGACTAGCGGACAAAGCCTACGAGCAGTACTTC
CASSERGLADKAYEQYF
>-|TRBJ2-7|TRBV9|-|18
TGTGCCAGCAGCGTAGAAGAGAGGGCGCGGCCAAGCTCCTACGAGCAGTACTTC
CASSVEERARPSSYEQYF
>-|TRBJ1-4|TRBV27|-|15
TGTGCCAGCAGTTTTTTTAGGGGGATTAATGAAAAACTGTTTTTT
CASSFFRGINEKLFF
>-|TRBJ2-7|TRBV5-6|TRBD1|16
TGTGCCAGCAGCTTGGCCAGGGGACAGCTACAATACGAGCAGTACTTC
CASSLARGQLQYEQYF
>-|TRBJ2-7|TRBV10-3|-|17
TGTGCCATCAGTGGTTCCAACCGGGACACGATATCCTACGAGCAGTACTTC
CAISGSNRDTISYEQYF
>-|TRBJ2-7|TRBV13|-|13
TGTGCCAGCAGCTTAGGGAACTCCTACGAGCAGTACTTC
CASSLGNSYEQYF
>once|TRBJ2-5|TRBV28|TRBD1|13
TGTGCCAGCAGTTTAGACAGGGGAGAGACCCAGTACTTC
CASSLDRGETQYF
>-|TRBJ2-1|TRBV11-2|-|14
TGTGCCAGCAGCTTGCTAGCCGGGATGGATGAGCAGTTCTTC
CASSLLAGMDEQFF
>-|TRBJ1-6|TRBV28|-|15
TGTGCCAGCAGTCCACCGGGGCTTGGAAATTCACCCCTCCACTTT
CASSPPGLGNSPLHF
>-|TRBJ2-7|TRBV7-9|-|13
TGTGCCAGCAGTGGGGGTTTGGACTACGAGCAGTACTTC
CASSGGLDYEQYF
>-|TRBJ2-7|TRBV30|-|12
TGTGCCTGCCGCTCCCGGACCTACGAGCAGTACTTC
CACRSRTYEQYF
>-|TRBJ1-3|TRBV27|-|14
TGTGCCAGCAGGCTGGGGGGCTCTGGAAACACCATATATTTT
CASRLGGSGNTIYF
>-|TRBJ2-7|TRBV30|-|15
TGTGCCTGGACCCTCTCTACCCAAGGGACATACGAGCAGTACTTC
CAWTLSTQGTYEQYF
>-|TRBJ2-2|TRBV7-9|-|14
TGTGCCAGCAGTTGGACCAGAAACACCGGGGAGCTGTTTTTT
CASSWTRNTGELFF
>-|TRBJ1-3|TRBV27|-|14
TGTGCCAGCAGCCCAGGGGCGGCTGGAAACACCATATATTTT
CASSPGAAGNTIYF
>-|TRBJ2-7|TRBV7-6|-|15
TGTGCCAGCAGCTTAGCCGTGGACAGTACCTACGAGCAGTACTTC
CASSLAVDSTYEQYF
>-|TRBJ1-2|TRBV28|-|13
TGTGCCAGCAGCCCCGGCTGGGCGCTTGGCTACACCTTC
CASSPGWALGYTF
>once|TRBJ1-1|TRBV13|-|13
TGTGCCAGCAGCTTATCTCGGGGCACTGAAGCTTTCTTT
CASSLSRGTEAFF
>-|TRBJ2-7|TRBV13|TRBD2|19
TGTGCCAGCAGCTTAGGGCTAGCGGGGGGAATCTTAGTTACCTACGAGCAGTACTTC
CASSLGLAGGILVTYEQYF
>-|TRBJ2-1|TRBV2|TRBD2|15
TGTGCCAGCTACGGGACTAGCGGGCCTTACAATGAGCAGTTCTTC
CASYGTSGPYNEQFF
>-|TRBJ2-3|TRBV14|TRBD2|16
TGTGCCAGCAGCCAAGCTACGGGGGGGCCCCCAGATACGCAGTATTTT
CASSQATGGPPDTQYF
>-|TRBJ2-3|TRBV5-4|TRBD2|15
TGTGCCAGCAGCTTATGGGGACTAGCGGGGAAGTCAGAGTATTTT
CASSLWGLAGKSEYF
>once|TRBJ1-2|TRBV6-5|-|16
TGTGCCAGCAGTTACTTGGACAGCGAGACTAACTATGGCTACACCTTC
CASSYLDSETNYGYTF
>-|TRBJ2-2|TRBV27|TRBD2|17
TGTGCCAGCAGTTTAACCGTGGGGGGGACCTACACCGGGGAGCTGTTTTTT
CASSLTVGGTYTGELFF
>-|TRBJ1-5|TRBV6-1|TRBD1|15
TGTGCCAGCAGTATGGGACAGGACTTCAATCAGCCCCAGCATTTT
CASSMGQDFNQPQHF
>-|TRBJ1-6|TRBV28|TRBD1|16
TGTGCCAGCAGTTTAAGACAGGGGGTTATAGAATCACCCCTCCACTTT
CASSLRQGVIESPLHF
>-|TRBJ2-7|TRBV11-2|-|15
TGTGCCAGCAGCTTTGATCCCGATCCGTCCTACGAGCAGTACTTC
CASSFDPDPSYEQYF
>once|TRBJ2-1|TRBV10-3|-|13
TGTGCCATCAGTGAGTCCCAGGCACTAGAGCAGTTCTTC
CAISESQALEQFF
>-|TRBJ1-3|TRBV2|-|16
TGTGCCAGCAATCCTACCCAGACAGGCTCTGGAAACACCATATATTTT
CASNPTQTGSGNTIYF
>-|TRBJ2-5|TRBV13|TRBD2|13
TGTGCCAGCAGCCGGGGAGGGGAGGAGACCCAGTACTTC
CASSRGGEETQYF
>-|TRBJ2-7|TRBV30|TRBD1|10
TGTGCACAGGGGGTAGGCGAGCAGTACTTC
CAQGVGEQYF
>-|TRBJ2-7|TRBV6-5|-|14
TGTGCCAGCAGTTACTCATCTGGAGTCTACGAGCAGTACTTC
CASSYSSGVYEQYF
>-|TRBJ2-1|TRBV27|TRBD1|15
TGTGCCAGCAGTCCGGACAGGGTTTCCTACAATGAGCAGTTCTTC
CASSPDRVSYNEQFF
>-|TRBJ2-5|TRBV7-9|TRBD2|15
TGTGCCAGCAGCCCGCTAGCGGGAGCAAAAGAGACCCAGTACTTC
CASSPLAGAKETQYF
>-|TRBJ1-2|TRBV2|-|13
TGTGCCAGACGACTAACAGAGAACTATGGCTACACCTTC
CARRLTENYGYTF
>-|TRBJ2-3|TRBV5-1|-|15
TGCGCCAGCAGCGCCCCGTCTTACAACACAGATACGCAGTATTTT
CASSAPSYNTDTQYF
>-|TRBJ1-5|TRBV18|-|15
TGTGCCAGCTCAAGAGGACGGGATAGCAATCAGCCCCAGCATTTT
CASSRGRDSNQPQHF
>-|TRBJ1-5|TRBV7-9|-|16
TGTGCCAGCAGCTTAGGGGCAGGGGATAGCAATCAGCCCCAGCATTTT
CASSLGAGDSNQPQHF
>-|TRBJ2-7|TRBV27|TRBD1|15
TGTGCCAGCAGTCCTACCGCGGACAGGGGGTACGAGCAGTACTTC
CASSPTADRGYEQYF